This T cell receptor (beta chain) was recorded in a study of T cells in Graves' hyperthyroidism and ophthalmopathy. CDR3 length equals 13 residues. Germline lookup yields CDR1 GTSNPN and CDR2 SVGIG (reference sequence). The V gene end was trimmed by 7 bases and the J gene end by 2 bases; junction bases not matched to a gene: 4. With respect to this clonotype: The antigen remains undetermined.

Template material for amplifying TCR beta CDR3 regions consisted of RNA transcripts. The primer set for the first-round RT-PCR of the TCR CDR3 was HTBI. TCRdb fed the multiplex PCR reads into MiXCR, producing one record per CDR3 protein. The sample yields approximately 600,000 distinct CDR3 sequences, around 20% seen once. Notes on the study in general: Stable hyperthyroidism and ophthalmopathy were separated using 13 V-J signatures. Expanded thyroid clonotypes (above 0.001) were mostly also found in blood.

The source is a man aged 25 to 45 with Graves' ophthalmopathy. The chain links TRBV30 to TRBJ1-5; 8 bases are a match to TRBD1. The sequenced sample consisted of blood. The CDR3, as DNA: TGTGCCTTTGCGACAGGGGGCAATCAGCCCCAGCATTTT. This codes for CAFATGGNQPQHF.